This section outlines one T cell receptor beta chain sequence together with its context. The sample comes from a study of cytomegalovirus exposure and HLA in healthy donors. This CDR3 has 13 amino acids. The V end was cut by 0 bases, the J end by 5 bases, with 8 bases between. Germline CDR1 and CDR2: SGHRS and YFSETQ. A multiplex PCR was run with 60 Vbeta primers and 13 Jbeta primers. The protocol was immunoSEQ multiplex PCR, while the TCRdb copy is restricted to in-frame clones and leaves out a portion. The sample lists approximately 240,000 clones, 70% to 80% seen once, with roughly 2.5% in the top ten.

The sequenced material came from PBMCs. This clonotype was sampled from a woman in her fifties or sixties in good health and CMV-seropositive. The chain links TRBV5-1 to TRBJ1-1, with D hard to call. Written as DNA, the CDR3 is TGCGCCAGCAGCTTGGTAGAGCGGACTGAAGCTTTCTTT. It codes for CASSLVERTEAFF.